Following are 25 T cell receptor beta chains from one sample sequenced in a study of cytomegalovirus exposure and HLA in healthy donors. Amplification used 60 Vbeta primers and 13 Jbeta primers. Some clones are missing from TCRdb's copy, which holds only in-frame ones; the method was immunoSEQ multiplex PCR. Among tens of thousands of clones listed, around 80% were seen once. The specimen was PBMCs. Every receptor here comes from a man aged 40-49 years in good health and CMV-seronegative.

The chain couples TRBV5-1 to TRBJ2-1, with TRBD2 matching over 12 bases. V lost 0 bases and J lost 8; bases outside the gene matches: 3. Germline CDR1 SGHRS, CDR2 YFSETQ. This CDR3 contains 15 residues. The CDR3 loop is CASSLDPSGRDEQFF. In nucleotides, the CDR3 is TGCGCCAGCAGCTTGGATCCTAGCGGGAGGGATGAGCAGTTCTTC.

The J gene is TRBJ1-2, the V gene TRBV6-6; D possibly corresponds to TRBD1 (6 bases). Germline V gives CDR1 MNHNY, CDR2 SVGAGI (reference sequence). The germline V and J ends were trimmed by 10 bases and 7 bases, with 22 bases remaining between them. The length of the CDR3 is 14 residues. CDR3 loop: CATTLNRDTSGYTF. The CDR3 DNA sequence: TGTGCCACAACCCTGAACCGGGACACTTCTGGCTACACCTTC.

J is TRBJ1-3 and V is TRBV28; 9 bases are a match to TRBD1. Germline CDR1 reads MDHEN; CDR2 reads SYDVKM. The CDR3 totals 16 residues. V trimming: 5 bases; J trimming: 6 bases; junction bases outside the gene matches: 11. CDR3 loop: CASSLISGTGKNTIYF. The DNA for the CDR3 is TGTGCCAGCAGTCTAATCTCCGGGACAGGGAAAAACACCATATATTTT.

The chain has TRBV10-2 and TRBJ1-1; 7 positions match TRBD1. Germline values: CDR1 WSHSY, CDR2 SAAADI. The CDR3 covers 14 residues. Trimming removed 4 bases from V and 2 bases from J; junction bases left unmatched: 4. The DNA for the CDR3 is TGCGCCAGCAGTGGACAGGGTATTAACACTGAAGCTTTCTTT. The encoded protein is CASSGQGINTEAFF.

J is TRBJ1-1 and V is TRBV7-9; TRBD1 agrees at 9 bases. Unmatched junction bases numbered 6, after V lost 1 base and J lost 6 bases. Germline CDR1 SEHNR, CDR2 FQNEAQ (reference sequence). The CDR3 covers 15 residues. The CDR3 region is CASSLGDRASAEAFF. The CDR3 nucleotides read TGTGCCAGCAGCTTAGGGGACAGGGCTTCGGCTGAAGCTTTCTTT.

The chain joins TRBV6-5 to TRBJ2-2; 8 bases align to TRBD1. The V and J ends lost 7 bases and 5 bases, in that order; junction bases with no gene match: 3. This CDR3 has 13 amino acids. The germline V gene has CDR1 MNHEY and CDR2 SVGAGI. The CDR3 region has the DNA TGTGCCAGCACCAGGGGGCTGACCGGGGAGCTGTTTTTT. Amino acids: CASTRGLTGELFF.

The rearrangement links TRBV13 to TRBJ2-3; no clear D. The CDR3 is 12 amino acids. Trimming removed 6 bases at V and 8 bases at J, with 12 bases between. From germline, CDR1 is PRHDT and CDR2 FYEKMQ (reference sequence). CDR3 nucleotides: TGTGCCAGCAGTACCCCGGAGAGTACGCAGTATTTT. It is translated as CASSTPESTQYF.

This chain connects TRBV30 to TRBJ1-1, with TRBD1 matching over 7 bases. The CDR3 runs to 12 residues. Germline CDR1 GTSNPN, CDR2 SVGIG (reference sequence). Losses at the gene ends were 5 bases for V and 7 bases for J; bases not matched to a gene: 7. This chain's CDR3 is CAWAGQSIEAFF. The CDR3 bases are TGTGCCTGGGCGGGACAGAGTATTGAAGCTTTCTTT.

The rearrangement joins TRBV19 to TRBJ1-5; TRBD1 agrees at 12 bases. Trimming at V came to 5 bases and at J to 4 bases, leaving 6 bases not matched to a gene. CDR1 and CDR2 (germline): LNHDA, SQIVND (reference sequence). The CDR3 length is 16 residues. This CDR3 is CASSPGTGGLNQPQHF. CDR3 nucleotide sequence: TGTGCCAGTAGTCCTGGGACAGGGGGCCTGAATCAGCCCCAGCATTTT. Together with reference TRBV19 and TRBJ1-5, the CDR3 gives the full variable domain: DGGITQSPKYLFRKEGQNVTLSCEQNLNHDAMYWYRQDPGQGLRLIYYSQIVNDFQKGDIAEGYSVSREKKESFPLTVTSAQKNPTAFYLCASSPGTGGLNQPQHFGDGTRLSIL.

The sample holds a few counts of this clone. The chain recombines TRBV2 with TRBJ2-7, with D perhaps matching TRBD1 (5 bases). V gave up 0 bases and J gave up 6 bases, with 12 bases separating them. The CDR3 is 14 amino acids. Germline V CDR1 and CDR2: SNHLY, FYNNEI. CDR3 amino acids: CASSEALQGSEQYF. In nucleotides, the CDR3 is TGTGCCAGCAGTGAAGCGCTTCAGGGTTCCGAGCAGTACTTC.

This sequence joins TRBV11-2 and TRBJ2-7; D is uncertain. The CDR3 spans 14 residues. Trimming removed 3 bases at V and 2 bases at J, with 11 bases between. CDR1 is SGHAT and CDR2 is FQNNGV in the germline V gene. CDR3 nucleotides: TGTGCCAGCAGCTTTTCGGCGGAGACCTACGAGCAGTACTTC. Protein product: CASSFSAETYEQYF.

The chain links TRBV27 to TRBJ1-1, with a weak D call TRBD1 (5 bases). V shed 5 bases and J shed 5 bases, with 18 bases lying between them. Germline CDR1 MNHEY, CDR2 SMNVEV (reference sequence). This CDR3 spans 15 amino acids. The CDR3 loop is CASSARQPLMTEAFF. CDR3 bases: TGTGCCAGCAGTGCCCGACAGCCCCTTATGACTGAAGCTTTCTTT.

This chain links TRBV11-2 with TRBJ2-7; a weak D match, TRBD1 (6 bases). Trimming left V 5 bases short and J 3 bases short, with 20 bases between. This CDR3 is built from 16 residues. CDR1 is SGHAT, CDR2 FQNNGV, per germline. This CDR3 reads CASSKLAGTTGYEQYF. The CDR3 coding sequence is TGTGCCAGCAGCAAGCTAGCCGGGACAACGGGCTACGAGCAGTACTTC.

The chain is built from TRBV5-4 and TRBJ1-4; D is unresolved. Germline V gene lookup returns CDR1 SGHNT and CDR2 YYREEE (reference sequence). Trimming shortened V by 3 bases and J by 3 bases, and 18 bases separated the two germline ends. CDR3 size: 17 residues. Written as DNA, the CDR3 is TGTGCCAGCAGCTACCTGCCCCCCGGACTCGCTAATGAAAAACTGTTTTTT. Translating gives CASSYLPPGLANEKLFF.

The rearrangement joins TRBV5-1 to TRBJ2-7, with a possible D match to TRBD1 (6 bases). Trimming shortened V by 0 bases and J by 4 bases, and 14 bases separated the two germline ends. The CDR3 consists of 15 residues. CDR1 SGHRS and CDR2 YFSETQ come from the germline V gene. CDR3 region: CASSLGTGPLYEQYF. The CDR3 region has the DNA TGCGCCAGCAGCTTGGGAACAGGGCCCTTATACGAGCAGTACTTC.

This sequence joins TRBV19 and TRBJ2-3, with D perhaps TRBD1 (6 bases). Germline V gene data show CDR1 as LNHDA and CDR2 as SQIVND (reference sequence). V was trimmed by 4 bases and J by 2 bases, leaving 10 bases between them. The CDR3 has 14 residues. CDR3 amino acids: CASSKQGNTDTQYF. The CDR3, as DNA: TGTGCCAGTAGTAAACAGGGAAACACAGATACGCAGTATTTT.

The genes are TRBV27 and TRBJ1-1; 7 positions match TRBD1. V trimming: 7 bases; J trimming: 3 bases; junction bases outside the gene matches: 14. In germline, CDR1 is MNHEY, CDR2 SMNVEV (reference sequence). CDR3 length: 16 residues. DNA of the CDR3: TGTGCCAGCACCAAATACAGGGGAAGGAAGGACACTGAAGCTTTCTTT. It codes for CASTKYRGRKDTEAFF.

As regards this clone: This specimen includes other DNA sequences encoding the same CDR3. The chain has TRBV28 and TRBJ1-2; D remains unclear. Looked up from germline, CDR1 is MDHEN and CDR2 is SYDVKM. This CDR3 has 12 residues. V was trimmed by 2 bases and J by 4 bases, leaving 5 bases between them. CDR3 loop: CASSLAGYGYTF. CDR3 bases: TGTGCCAGCAGTTTAGCCGGCTATGGCTACACCTTC.

The chain recombines TRBV5-1 with TRBJ2-5; 7 nucleotides align to TRBD1. The trim removed 1 base at V and 2 bases at J, leaving 5 bases unmatched. CDR3 length: 15 residues. Germline CDR1 and CDR2: SGHRS and YFSETQ. In nucleotides, the CDR3 is TGCGCCAGCAGCTTGTCGGGGACAGATCAAGAGACCCAGTACTTC. Encoded protein: CASSLSGTDQETQYF.

The chain joins TRBV29-1 to TRBJ2-7; D is possibly TRBD1 (5 bases). CDR1 SQVTM and CDR2 ANQGSEA come from the germline V gene. Trimming removed 4 bases from V and 2 bases from J, with 12 bases in between. The CDR3 loop spans 13 amino acids. CDR3 protein: CSVVPGITYEQYF. The CDR3 coding sequence is TGCAGCGTTGTCCCAGGGATAACCTACGAGCAGTACTTC.

V and J are TRBV27 and TRBJ2-1, with 10 bases lining up with TRBD2. From germline, CDR1 is MNHEY and CDR2 SMNVEV (reference sequence). The CDR3 is 15 amino acids. V lost 5 bases to trimming and J lost 0 bases; unmatched junction nucleotides: 1. CDR3 bases: TGTGCCAGCAGTCGACTAGCGGGCTCCTACAATGAGCAGTTCTTC. It encodes CASSRLAGSYNEQFF.

V and J are TRBV9 and TRBJ1-1; 7 positions agree with TRBD1. The CDR3 length is 18 residues. V gave up 4 bases and J gave up 0 bases; unmatched junction bases: 15. The germline V gene encodes CDR1 SGDLS and CDR2 YYNGEE. The CDR3 region has the DNA TGTGCCAGCAGCCCAAGGACGCTGGGACAGCAAATGAACACTGAAGCTTTCTTT. Translation: CASSPRTLGQQMNTEAFF.

The chain combines TRBV27 with TRBJ2-1; D unclear. Germline-derived CDR1 and CDR2 are MNHEY and SMNVEV (reference sequence). The CDR3 covers 11 residues. V dropped 2 bases and J dropped 8 bases, with 4 bases sitting between them. The DNA for the CDR3 is TGTGCCAGCAGTTTACGCGATGAGCAGTTCTTC. It yields the protein CASSLRDEQFF.

The V gene is TRBV18, the J gene TRBJ2-2; maybe TRBD1 (6 bases). This CDR3 has 14 amino acids. Germline values: CDR1 KGHSH, CDR2 LQKENI. The germline V and J ends were trimmed by 2 bases and 6 bases, with 10 bases remaining between them. CDR3 DNA: TGTGCCAGCTCACCAACACAGGGAGCCGGGGAGCTGTTTTTT. Translating it yields CASSPTQGAGELFF.

The V call is TRBV5-8, the J call TRBJ2-5; possibly TRBD1 for D (5 bases). The CDR3 length is 14 residues. The germline V gene encodes CDR1 SGHTS and CDR2 YDEGEE. V gave up 1 base and J gave up 2 bases, with 9 bases separating them. CDR3 DNA sequence: TGTGCCAGCAGCTTGTATCAGGGACAAGAGACCCAGTACTTC. Encoded protein: CASSLYQGQETQYF.